The 8 T cell receptor beta chains below all came from one sample that was sequenced in a study of T cell changes during pregnancy in multiple sclerosis. Here immunoSEQ multiplex PCR was the method, and the copy in TCRdb shows in-frame clones only, minus some. Of roughly 31,000 clones in the sample, 70% to 90% were seen once. The sequences come from CD8+ T cells from peripheral blood mononuclear cells, collected before pregnancy. These receptors originate from a female donor with multiple sclerosis, enrolled in a pregnancy study.

The gene calls are TRBV27 and TRBJ1-1, with no clear D. Trimming took off 3 bases at V and 0 bases at J, with 14 bases between the two ends. CDR1 MNHEY and CDR2 SMNVEV come from the germline V gene (reference sequence). This CDR3 has 16 amino acids. The CDR3 here is CASSFKPGWLNTEAFF. CDR3 DNA: TGTGCCAGCAGTTTCAAACCGGGTTGGTTGAACACTGAAGCTTTCTTT.

This clone was observed once. The chain uses TRBV18 and TRBJ2-1; TRBD2 aligns across 14 bases. Losses at the gene ends were 6 bases for V and 8 bases for J; bases not matched to a gene: 6. This CDR3 has 15 residues. Germline lookup yields CDR1 KGHSH and CDR2 LQKENI. CDR3 bases: TGTGCCAGCTCCTGGGGACTAGCGGGGGCGTATGAGCAGTTCTTC. Its protein is CASSWGLAGAYEQFF.

The chain is built from TRBV5-1 and TRBJ1-4; a possible D gene is TRBD1 (5 bases). Germline V CDR1 and CDR2: SGHRS, YFSETQ. V was cut by 1 base and J by 4 bases, with 8 bases left in between. This CDR3 contains 14 residues. CDR3: CASSLYRNNEKLFF. The CDR3 nucleotides read TGCGCCAGCAGCTTGTACAGGAATAATGAAAAACTGTTTTTT.

The V and J genes are TRBV18 and TRBJ2-5; 7 bases are a match to TRBD1. The CDR3 runs to 16 residues. The junction had 8 bases not matched to a gene; V was cut back by 2 bases and J by 2 bases. Germline assignment: CDR1 KGHSH and CDR2 LQKENI. CDR3 amino acids: CASSPIGDREQETQYF. CDR3 coding DNA: TGTGCCAGCTCACCAATCGGGGACAGAGAACAAGAGACCCAGTACTTC.

V usage is TRBV28 and J usage is TRBJ1-2; TRBD1 might be the D (5 bases). Germline V gene sequence: CDR1 MDHEN, CDR2 SYDVKM. V was trimmed by 4 bases and J by 2 bases, leaving 14 bases between them. The CDR3 spans 15 residues. As DNA, the CDR3 is TGTGCCAGCAGTTCCTACCTGGACAAAAACTATGGCTACACCTTC. This codes for CASSSYLDKNYGYTF.

The CDR3 coding sequence is TGCGCCAGCAGCGAGACAGGGGGCTCCTACAATGAGCAGTTCTTC. Its translation is CASSETGGSYNEQFF. The V gene is TRBV5-1, the J gene TRBJ2-1; 9 bases are a match to TRBD1. The length of the CDR3 is 15 residues. With V trimmed by 4 bases and J by 0 bases, 2 bases remained unmatched. Germline V lookup: CDR1 SGHRS, CDR2 YFSETQ.

The J gene is TRBJ2-3, the V gene TRBV2; TRBD2 aligns across 9 bases. The CDR3 totals 17 residues. Germline V gene sequence: CDR1 SNHLY, CDR2 FYNNEI. J was trimmed by 2 bases and V by 3 bases; bases with no gene match: 9. This CDR3 is CASSEGGGEWVTDTQYF. Here the CDR3 DNA reads TGTGCCAGCAGTGAGGGCGGGGGGGAGTGGGTCACAGATACGCAGTATTTT.

A single count supports this clone. The chain is built from TRBV5-6 and TRBJ1-6; D is perhaps TRBD1 (5 bases). Germline V gives CDR1 SGHDT, CDR2 YYEEEE. The length of the CDR3 is 12 residues. With 5 bases removed from V and 9 bases from J, the gap between germline ends came to 9 bases. The CDR3 loop reads CASRTGGSPLHF. The CDR3 DNA sequence: TGTGCCAGCAGAACCGGGGGTTCACCCCTCCACTTT.